Listed below are T cell receptor beta chains from one sample, sequenced in a study of Graves' ophthalmopathy and Graves' hyperthyroidism. TCRdb redid the calling of the multiplex PCR reads with MiXCR, one entry per CDR3 protein. The data show over a million distinct CDR3 sequences, 35% to 40% seen once. Sample: peripheral blood or thyroid tissue (not recorded which). The receptor source for this set is an adult man with Graves' hyperthyroidism. Both conserved end residues are part of each CDR3. The order of the fields is clone size, V gene, D gene, J gene, CDR3 DNA, CDR3 protein. D genes are given only for firm matches. The size of a clone is reported for some rows only, either as once, few or many, or as a class for expanded clones.

>many|TRBV4-3|.|TRBJ1-1
TGCGCCAGCAGCCAACGGTTTAACACTGAAGCTTTCTTT
CASSQRFNTEAFF
>few|TRBV15|.|TRBJ1-3
TGTGCCACCCAAACAGGGAACTCTGGAAACACCATATATTTT
CATQTGNSGNTIYF
>few|TRBV9|.|TRBJ1-4
TGTGCCAGCAGCCAAGATCTTACAGGGCGGTCTAATGAAAAACTGTTTTTT
CASSQDLTGRSNEKLFF
>.|TRBV12-3/TRBV12-4|TRBD1|TRBJ2-7
TGTGCCAGCAGCGGACAGGGGTGGACCAACGAGCAGTACTTC
CASSGQGWTNEQYF
>many|TRBV11-2|.|TRBJ2-7
TGTGCCAGCAGCCCAAGTGCGGGTAACGAGCAGTACTTC
CASSPSAGNEQYF
>.|TRBV7-9|.|TRBJ1-1
TGTGCCGGCAGCTTAGGAGCCGCGAACACTGAAGCTTTCTTT
CAGSLGAANTEAFF
>.|TRBV4-3|.|TRBJ1-3
TGCGCCAGCAGCCAAGAGGACAGCTCTGGAAACACCATATATTTT
CASSQEDSSGNTIYF
>many|TRBV7-9|TRBD1|TRBJ2-5
TGTGCCAGCAGCCTGGGACAGCAAGTATTCCAAGAGACCCAGTACTTC
CASSLGQQVFQETQYF
>.|TRBV7-2|.|TRBJ2-5
TGTGCCAGCAGCTCCCCCCCGGTGAGCCAGTACTTC
CASSSPPVSQYF
>.|TRBV29-1|.|TRBJ2-7
TGCAGCGTTGGCCAGGGGCGGTACTTC
CSVGQGRYF
>.|TRBV12-3/TRBV12-4|.|TRBJ2-2
TGTGCCAGCCAAGAGGGCACCGGGGAGCTGTTTTTT
CASQEGTGELFF
>many|TRBV7-9|TRBD1|TRBJ2-5
TGTGCCAGCGCAGACAACAGGGGGTTGGAGACCCAGTACTTC
CASADNRGLETQYF
>few|TRBV6-5|TRBD2|TRBJ2-7
TGTGCCAGCAGTTACTCGCTAGCGGTTGCCTACGAGCAGTACTTC
CASSYSLAVAYEQYF
>many|TRBV5-4|.|TRBJ1-1
TGTGCCAGCAGGAGACTCGGGGATGAAGCTTTCTTT
CASRRLGDEAFF
>many|TRBV7-8|.|TRBJ2-7
TGTGCCAGCAGCACCGGACGTCGTGGGCCCGAGCAGTACTTC
CASSTGRRGPEQYF
>many|TRBV3-1|.|TRBJ1-6
TGTGCCAGCAGCCAAGACTTCAGTTCACCCCTCCACTTT
CASSQDFSSPLHF
>.|TRBV6-6|.|TRBJ1-4
TGTGCCAGCAGTTACTCGATCCGGGGCCGACCTAATGAAAAACTGTTTTTT
CASSYSIRGRPNEKLFF
>few|TRBV7-2|.|TRBJ1-3
TGTGCCAGCAGCTTAGGGCGCTACTCTGGAAACACCATATATTTT
CASSLGRYSGNTIYF
>many|TRBV5-1|.|TRBJ1-2
TGCGCCAGCAGCTTACGTCCTCAGGACCCATCAAACTATGGCTACACCTTC
CASSLRPQDPSNYGYTF
>.|TRBV20-1|.|TRBJ2-2
TGCAGTGCTAGAGAAATTGCACAGGCGAACACCGGGGAGCTGTTTTTT
CSAREIAQANTGELFF
>.|TRBV15|.|TRBJ1-2
TGTGCCACCAGCAGAGGCGACATCTTTGGCTACACCTTC
CATSRGDIFGYTF
>few|TRBV2|.|TRBJ2-2
TGTGCCAGCAGTCGGGACTCCCACACCGGGGAGCTGTTTTTT
CASSRDSHTGELFF
>.|TRBV7-8|TRBD2|TRBJ2-7
TGTGCCAGCAGCAAGGACCCGGGACTAGCGACGATCACTACCTACGAGCAGTACTTC
CASSKDPGLATITTYEQYF
>once|TRBV15|TRBD1|TRBJ1-5
TGTGCCACCAGTGGGGGACAGGGAAGCAATCAGCCCCAGCATTTT
CATSGGQGSNQPQHF
>.|TRBV12-3/TRBV12-4|.|TRBJ1-1
TGTGCCACAAAGGACCCATACAGGCCAAACACTGAAGCTTTCTTT
CATKDPYRPNTEAFF
>.|TRBV15|.|TRBJ1-1
TGTGCCACCAGCAGAGGTGCGGGGCCAGGGTTGACTGAAGCTTTCTTT
CATSRGAGPGLTEAFF
>.|TRBV5-8|.|TRBJ1-6
TGTGCCAGCAGCTTGGCGGGGGCAGCCAGTAATTCACCCCTCCACTTT
CASSLAGAASNSPLHF
>.|TRBV29-1|.|TRBJ2-6
TGCAGCGCTGGCGCGGCGGGACGAATCTCTGGGGCCAACGTCCTGACTTTC
CSAGAAGRISGANVLTF
>.|TRBV29-1|.|TRBJ1-2
TGCAGCACCTCAGGTTCGGCAGGGGATAACTATGGCTACACCTTC
CSTSGSAGDNYGYTF
>.|TRBV29-1|.|TRBJ2-2
TGCAGCGCTGAAGGATCGGATAAAATGAACACCCGGGAGCTGTTTTTT
CSAEGSDKMNTRELFF
>few|TRBV7-8|TRBD1|TRBJ2-7
TGTGCCAGCAGTCCCCGACCGGGACAGGTCACCTACGAGCAGTACTTC
CASSPRPGQVTYEQYF
>many|TRBV2|.|TRBJ2-7
TGTGCCAGCAGCCCGGGACTCTCCTACGAGCAGTACTTC
CASSPGLSYEQYF